The clone carrying this T cell receptor beta chain has a handful of counts. TCRdb called the RT-PCR reads again in MiXCR, with one record for every CDR3 protein. The repertoire holds hundreds of thousands of distinct CDR3 sequences, with 12% to 15% as singletons. Germline values: CDR1 SGHTA, CDR2 FQGNSA. There are 13 residues in the CDR3. V lost 3 bases, J lost 2 bases, and 7 bases lay in between. The specimen sequenced was memory CD4+ T cells from blood. The V and J genes are TRBV7-2 and TRBJ2-5; D not certain. The sequence was collected from a female donor in good health, serving as a healthy control. CDR3 nucleotide sequence: TGTGCCAGCAGCTTCAACAAACAAGAGACCCAGTACTTC. Residues: CASSFNKQETQYF. Full variable domain (missing parts from reference TRBV7-2 and TRBJ2-5): GAGVSQSPSNKVTEKGKDVELRCDPISGHTALYWYRQSLGQGLEFLIYFQGNSAPDKSGLPSDRFSAERTGGSVSTLTIQRTQQEDSAVYLCASSFNKQETQYFGPGTRLLVL.